The 28 T cell receptor beta chains below were found in one sample sequenced in a study of blood T cell repertoires in COVID-19. Using immunoSEQ multiplex PCR, the repertoire was profiled, and TCRdb retains in-frame clones only, with some absent. This sample yields roughly 250,000 clones, of which around 85% are seen a single time; around 6.8% belongs to the top ten. Sequenced input: peripheral blood. The receptors shown here come from a woman aged 60-75 years with active or convalescent COVID-19.

This clone was recorded only once. The gene calls are TRBV11-1 and TRBJ1-1; a weak D match, TRBD1 (6 bases). The CDR3 consists of 14 residues. V was cut by 4 bases and J by 4 bases, with 13 bases left in between. Looked up from germline, CDR1 is SGHAT and CDR2 is FQDESV (reference sequence). DNA for the CDR3: TGTGCCAGCAGCTCGTCAGGGGCTAGCACTGAAGCTTTCTTT. This codes for CASSSSGASTEAFF.

This clone was recorded only once. The gene calls are TRBV10-1 and TRBJ2-7, with D maybe TRBD2 (5 bases). Trimming pared 0 bases from V and 5 bases from J, leaving 8 bases between. The CDR3 is 13 residues long. From germline, CDR1 is WNHNN and CDR2 SYGVQD (reference sequence). The CDR3 nucleotides are TGCGCCAGCAGTGAGTCCGGGGTCCACGAGCAGTACGTC. Translated: CASSESGVHEQYV.

This clone has only a few counts. V is TRBV5-1 and J is TRBJ1-2, with a tentative D call TRBD1 (6 bases). This CDR3 region has 16 residues. V was shortened by 4 bases and J by 0 bases, with 16 bases between the two germline ends. Germline CDR1 is SGHRS and CDR2 is YFSETQ. The CDR3 region is CASSVDGGRANYGYTF. CDR3 in DNA: TGCGCCAGCAGCGTAGATGGGGGCCGGGCTAACTATGGCTACACCTTC.

This clone was seen once. The chain couples TRBV18 to TRBJ1-1; no reliable D call. This CDR3 comprises 14 residues. The V and J ends lost 3 bases and 1 base respectively, with 9 bases between them. Germline-derived CDR1 and CDR2 are KGHSH and LQKENI. CDR3 region: CASSPGGGNTEAFF. The DNA of the CDR3 is TGTGCCAGCTCACCTGGAGGAGGGAACACTGAAGCTTTCTTT.

The V gene is TRBV10-2, the J gene TRBJ2-1; 9 nucleotides match TRBD2. Germline V CDR1 and CDR2: WSHSY, SAAADI. Trimming removed 1 base from V and 7 bases from J; junction bases left unmatched: 8. The CDR3 runs 16 residues. The CDR3 DNA reads TGCGCCAGCAGTGAGTTTCTAGCGGGACGACGGAATGAGCAGTTCTTC. Protein sequence: CASSEFLAGRRNEQFF.

The genes are TRBV27 and TRBJ2-5; 8 positions match TRBD2. The CDR3 spans 16 residues. Germline CDR1 and CDR2: MNHEY and SMNVEV (reference sequence). V dropped 7 bases and J dropped 1; count of bases not matched to a gene: 11. The CDR3: CASNPVPGGAQETQYF. The DNA of the CDR3 is TGTGCCAGCAACCCCGTCCCCGGGGGGGCCCAAGAGACCCAGTACTTC.

The gene calls are TRBV18 and TRBJ2-7; TRBD1 is a possible D gene (5 bases). V gave up 2 bases and J gave up 1 base, with 6 bases separating them. This CDR3 comprises 13 residues. Germline assignment: CDR1 KGHSH and CDR2 LQKENI. Here the CDR3 reads CASSPRTSYEQYV. The CDR3 DNA is TGTGCCAGCTCACCAAGGACATCCTACGAGCAGTACGTC.

The chain links TRBV7-8 to TRBJ2-7; the match to TRBD1 covers 7 bases. Trimming cost V 4 bases and J 0 bases; bases outside gene matches: 6. The CDR3 sequence is 15 residues long. The V gene's germline CDR1 is SGHVS and CDR2 FQNEAQ. As DNA, the CDR3 is TGTGCCAGCAGCTCCGAACAGGGGAGCTCCTACGAGCAGTACTTC. Protein sequence: CASSSEQGSSYEQYF.

A few counts support this clone. V and J are TRBV28 and TRBJ2-2, with D perhaps matching TRBD2 (6 bases). The CDR3 length is 15 residues. V was pared by 7 bases and J by 3 bases, with 15 bases between. CDR1 and CDR2 (germline): MDHEN, SYDVKM. CDR3 loop: CASTWGVLDTGELFF. The CDR3 nucleotides read TGTGCCAGCACCTGGGGGGTTTTGGACACCGGGGAGCTGTTTTTT. Together with reference TRBV28 and TRBJ2-2, the CDR3 gives the full variable domain: DVKVTQSSRYLVKRTGEKVFLECVQDMDHENMFWYRQDPGLGLRLIYFSYDVKMKEKGDIPEGYSVSREKKERFSLILESASTNQTSMYLCASTWGVLDTGELFFGEGSRLTVL.

This sequence joins TRBV6-6 and TRBJ1-5; 11 positions agree with TRBD1. The CDR3 runs 16 residues. Trimming at V came to 8 bases and at J to 2 bases, leaving 8 bases not matched to a gene. Germline V lookup: CDR1 MNHNY, CDR2 SVGAGI (reference sequence). The CDR3 bases are TGTGCCAGCCGAAGGGACAGGGGGGACGGCAATCAGCCCCAGCATTTT. Protein product: CASRRDRGDGNQPQHF.

The chain recombines TRBV2 with TRBJ1-4, with D possibly matching TRBD1 (5 bases). The CDR3 contains 12 residues. V lost 2 bases to trimming and J lost 10 bases, with 8 bases between them. Germline CDR1 SNHLY, CDR2 FYNNEI. CDR3 amino acids: CASSENGGKLFF. DNA for the CDR3: TGTGCCAGCAGTGAAAACGGGGGAAAACTGTTTTTT.

The gene calls are TRBV2 and TRBJ2-3, with 11 bases lining up with TRBD2. Losses at the gene ends were 6 bases for V and 2 bases for J; bases not matched to a gene: 4. The V gene's germline CDR1 is SNHLY and CDR2 FYNNEI. The CDR3 contains 15 residues. CDR3 in amino acids: CASRALAGATDTQYF. Here the CDR3 DNA reads TGTGCCAGCAGGGCACTAGCGGGAGCCACAGATACGCAGTATTTT.

CDR3 in DNA: TGCGCCAGCAGCCAAGACGGGAGGGCCTCAGATACGCAGTATTTT. Translating it yields CASSQDGRASDTQYF. The genes are TRBV4-1 and TRBJ2-3, with 8 bases identical to TRBD2. Germline-derived CDR1 and CDR2 are MGHRA and YSYEKL. The CDR3 has 15 amino acids. With 0 bases clipped from V and 4 bases from J, the junction kept 3 bases outside the gene matches.

This rearrangement joins TRBV5-4 to TRBJ2-1, with D possibly TRBD1 on 6 matching bases. Trimming left V 4 bases short and J 14 bases short, with 16 bases between. CDR3 length equals 12 residues. Germline CDR1 reads SGHNT; CDR2 reads YYREEE (reference sequence). This chain's CDR3 is CASSLIQGKKFF. The CDR3, as DNA: TGTGCCAGCAGCCTCATACAGGGTAAGAAGTTCTTC.

This sequence joins TRBV5-1 and TRBJ2-2, with a tentative D call TRBD1 (5 bases). V was shortened by 4 bases and J by 0 bases, with 13 bases between the two germline ends. Per germline, CDR1 SGHRS and CDR2 YFSETQ. This CDR3 region has 16 residues. This CDR3 reads CASSQTQGPNTGELFF. In nucleotides, the CDR3 is TGCGCCAGCAGCCAGACCCAGGGCCCGAACACCGGGGAGCTGTTTTTT.

This clone was detected a few times. V and J are TRBV2 and TRBJ1-2, with D perhaps TRBD1 (5 bases). From germline, CDR1 is SNHLY and CDR2 FYNNEI. The length of the CDR3 is 13 residues. Trimming shortened V by 2 bases and J by 7 bases, and 11 bases separated the two germline ends. CDR3 sequence reads: CASSESGFRGYTF. CDR3 in DNA: TGTGCCAGCAGTGAATCAGGGTTCCGTGGCTACACCTTC.

A single count supports this clone. The chain combines TRBV4-2 with TRBJ2-7; 7 nucleotides match TRBD1. This CDR3 is built from 16 residues. Losses at the gene ends were 1 base for V and 3 bases for J; bases not matched to a gene: 9. Germline V lookup: CDR1 LGHNA, CDR2 YNFKEQ. The chain's CDR3 is CASSQGRGQAVYEQYF. The CDR3 bases are TGTGCCAGCAGCCAAGGGCGCGGACAGGCCGTCTACGAGCAGTACTTC.

The chain recombines TRBV3-1 (or the pseudogene TRBV3-2) with TRBJ2-7, with D maybe TRBD1 (5 bases). The CDR3 is 14 amino acids. Germline assignment: CDR1 LGHDT and CDR2 YNNKEL (reference sequence). The V end was cut by 4 bases, the J end by 6 bases, with 16 bases between. CDR3 coding DNA: TGTGCCAGCAGCCCAGGGTTTCAGGGTGGCGAGCAGTACTTC. As protein: CASSPGFQGGEQYF.

This chain uses TRBV2 with TRBJ2-7; D may be TRBD1 (5 bases). Trimming stripped 10 bases from V and 0 bases from J, with 16 bases between. The CDR3 contains 14 residues. CDR1 is SNHLY, CDR2 FYNNEI, per germline. CDR3 loop: CATTTTEISYEQYF. CDR3 coding DNA: TGTGCCACCACGACGACAGAGATCTCCTACGAGCAGTACTTC.

The genes are TRBV5-5 and TRBJ2-3; D is perhaps TRBD2 (5 bases). This CDR3 comprises 14 residues. The germline gives CDR1 SGHKS, CDR2 YYEKEE (reference sequence). V shed 7 bases and J shed 1 base, with 13 bases lying between them. The CDR3 loop is CASAPSLGTDTQYF. The DNA for the CDR3 is TGTGCCAGCGCCCCTAGCCTTGGCACAGATACGCAGTATTTT.

The J gene is TRBJ2-5, the V gene TRBV4-1; no definite D call. Looked up from germline, CDR1 is MGHRA and CDR2 is YSYEKL. The CDR3 is 15 amino acids. V was clipped by 4 bases and J by 7 bases, with 19 bases between them. The CDR3 nucleotides are TGCGCCAGCAGCCTCTCCGTCGTAGCCCTAGGGACCCAGTACTTC. It yields the protein CASSLSVVALGTQYF.

The gene calls are TRBV11-3 and TRBJ2-5, with D tentatively TRBD1 (6 bases). V was clipped by 8 bases and J by 2 bases, with 12 bases between them. The CDR3 runs 13 residues. Germline CDR1 is SGHNT and CDR2 is YENEEA. This CDR3 reads CASGLQGQETQYF. CDR3 sequence (DNA): TGTGCCAGCGGACTCCAGGGGCAAGAGACCCAGTACTTC.

The V call is TRBV18, the J call TRBJ2-3; 14 positions agree with TRBD2. Germline V CDR1 and CDR2: KGHSH, LQKENI. V shed 5 bases and J 2 bases; nucleotides not matched to a gene: 6. The CDR3 contains 17 residues. CDR3 sequence reads: CASSTGTSGSPTDTQYF. In nucleotides, the CDR3 is TGTGCCAGCTCAACCGGGACTAGCGGGAGCCCCACAGATACGCAGTATTTT.

The chain recombines TRBV29-1 with TRBJ1-2; possibly TRBD1 for D (6 bases). The CDR3 length is 13 residues. The ends were cut back, 5 bases at V and 6 bases at J, with 16 bases in the middle. CDR1 is SQVTM, CDR2 ANQGSEA, per germline. Here the CDR3 reads CSVTIGTIDGYTF. CDR3 DNA: TGCAGCGTTACGATAGGGACAATTGATGGCTACACCTTC.

CDR3 loop: CASSESIGGNTEAFF. Here the CDR3 DNA reads TGCGCCAGCAGTGAGTCGATCGGGGGTAACACTGAAGCTTTCTTT. J is TRBJ1-1 and V is TRBV10-1; possibly TRBD1 for D (5 bases). V lost 0 bases and J lost 2, with 10 bases in between. Looked up from germline, CDR1 is WNHNN and CDR2 is SYGVQD (reference sequence). CDR3 length: 15 residues.

The chain uses TRBV18 and TRBJ1-5, with D possibly matching TRBD1 (6 bases). V lost 5 bases to trimming and J lost 5 bases, with 13 bases between them. CDR1 and CDR2 from the germline V gene are KGHSH and LQKENI. The CDR3 extends over 14 amino acids. In DNA, the CDR3 is TGTGCCAGCTCAGCGAGTGAGGGGGATCAGCCCCAGCATTTT. It specifies CASSASEGDQPQHF.

The sample holds one count of this clone. The genes are TRBV5-4 and TRBJ1-1; D is ambiguous. The germline V gene encodes CDR1 SGHNT and CDR2 YYREEE (reference sequence). Trimming stripped 0 bases from V and 4 bases from J, with 10 bases between. CDR3 length equals 14 residues. The CDR3 here is CASSLGGLGTEAFF. As DNA, the CDR3 is TGTGCCAGCAGCTTGGGAGGGCTTGGCACTGAAGCTTTCTTT.

This clone was counted only a few times. This chain uses TRBV5-4 with TRBJ1-2, with D possibly being TRBD1 (6 bases). Between the trimmed V and J ends, which lost 3 bases and 0 bases, there was a span of 12 bases. The germline CDR1 and CDR2 sequences are SGHNT and YYREEE (reference sequence). The CDR3 sequence is 15 residues long. The CDR3 reads CASSSGTWTNYGYTF. CDR3 DNA: TGTGCCAGCAGCTCGGGGACATGGACTAACTATGGCTACACCTTC.